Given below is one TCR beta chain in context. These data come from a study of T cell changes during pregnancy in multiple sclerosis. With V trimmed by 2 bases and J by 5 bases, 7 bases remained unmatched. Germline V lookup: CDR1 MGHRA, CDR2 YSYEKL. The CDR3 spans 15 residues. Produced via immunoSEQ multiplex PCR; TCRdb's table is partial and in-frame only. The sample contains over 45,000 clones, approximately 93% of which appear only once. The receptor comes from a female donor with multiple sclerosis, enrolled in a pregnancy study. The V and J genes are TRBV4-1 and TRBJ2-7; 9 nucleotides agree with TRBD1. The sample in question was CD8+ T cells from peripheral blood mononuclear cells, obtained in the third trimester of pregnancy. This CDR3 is CASSQQQGALHEQYF. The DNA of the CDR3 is TGCGCCAGCAGCCAACAACAGGGGGCCCTCCACGAGCAGTACTTC.